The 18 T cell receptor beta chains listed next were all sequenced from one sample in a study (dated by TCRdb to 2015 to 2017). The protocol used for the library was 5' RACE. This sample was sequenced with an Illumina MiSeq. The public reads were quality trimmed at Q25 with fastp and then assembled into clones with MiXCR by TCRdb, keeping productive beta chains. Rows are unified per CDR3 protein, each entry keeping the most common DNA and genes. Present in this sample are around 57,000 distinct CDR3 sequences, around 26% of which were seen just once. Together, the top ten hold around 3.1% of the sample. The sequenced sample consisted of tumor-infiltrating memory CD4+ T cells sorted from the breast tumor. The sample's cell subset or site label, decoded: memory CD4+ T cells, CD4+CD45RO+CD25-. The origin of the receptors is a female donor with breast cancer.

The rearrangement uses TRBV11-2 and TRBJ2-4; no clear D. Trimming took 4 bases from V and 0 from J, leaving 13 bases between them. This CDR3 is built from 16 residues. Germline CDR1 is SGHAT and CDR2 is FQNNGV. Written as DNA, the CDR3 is TGTGCCAGCAGCTCAGAACGGGCAGTAGCCAAAAACATTCAGTACTTC. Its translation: CASSSERAVAKNIQYF.

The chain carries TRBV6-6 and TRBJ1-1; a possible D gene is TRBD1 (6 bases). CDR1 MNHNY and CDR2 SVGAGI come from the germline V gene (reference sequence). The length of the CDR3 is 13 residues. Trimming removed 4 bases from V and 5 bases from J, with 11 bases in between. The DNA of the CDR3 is TGTGCCAGCAGTTCCACAGGGAGGACTGAAGCTTTCTTT. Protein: CASSSTGRTEAFF.

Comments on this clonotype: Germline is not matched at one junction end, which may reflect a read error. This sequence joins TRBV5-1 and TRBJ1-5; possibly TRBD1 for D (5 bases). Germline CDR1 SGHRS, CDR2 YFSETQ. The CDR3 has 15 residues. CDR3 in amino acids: CASSLDGAGNRPQHF. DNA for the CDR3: TGCGCCAGCAGCTTGGACGGGGCGGGCAATCGGCCCCAGCATTTT.

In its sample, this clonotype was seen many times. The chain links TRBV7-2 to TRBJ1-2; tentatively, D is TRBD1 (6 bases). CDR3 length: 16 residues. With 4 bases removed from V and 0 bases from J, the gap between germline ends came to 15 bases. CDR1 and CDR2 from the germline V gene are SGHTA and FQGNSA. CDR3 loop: CASSSFEGEANYGYTF. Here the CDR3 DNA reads TGTGCCAGCAGCTCGTTCGAGGGGGAGGCTAACTATGGCTACACCTTC.

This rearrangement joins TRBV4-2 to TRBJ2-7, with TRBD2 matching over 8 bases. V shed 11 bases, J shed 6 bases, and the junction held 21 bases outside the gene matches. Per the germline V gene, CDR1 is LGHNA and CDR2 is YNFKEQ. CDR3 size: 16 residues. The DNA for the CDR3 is TGTGCCGTCAGCCCCACCACGGAGGGACTAGTTGCCGAGCAGTACTTC. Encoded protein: CAVSPTTEGLVAEQYF.

The chain's CDR3 is CASSHPRDRTYEQYF. In DNA, the CDR3 is TGTGCCAGCAGTCACCCCCGGGACAGAACCTACGAGCAGTACTTC. The V gene is TRBV11-3, the J gene TRBJ2-7; 7 positions match TRBD1. The CDR3 is 15 residues long. The V and J ends lost 6 bases and 2 bases, in that order; junction bases with no gene match: 10. Germline V lookup: CDR1 SGHNT, CDR2 YENEEA.

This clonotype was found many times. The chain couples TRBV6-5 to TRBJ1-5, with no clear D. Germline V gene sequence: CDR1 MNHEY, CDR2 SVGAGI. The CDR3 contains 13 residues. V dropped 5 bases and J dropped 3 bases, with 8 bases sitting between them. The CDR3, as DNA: TGTGCCAGCAGTGGGCAGGTCAATCAGCCCCAGCATTTT. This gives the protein CASSGQVNQPQHF.

In nucleotides, the CDR3 is TGTGCCAGCAGCCCGGGTGGGGTTATGAACACTGAAGCTTTCTTT. Its translation is CASSPGGVMNTEAFF. V usage is TRBV9 and J usage is TRBJ1-1; the D is unclear. Germline V gene lookup returns CDR1 SGDLS and CDR2 YYNGEE. This CDR3 is built from 15 residues. Trimming took off 4 bases at V and 0 bases at J, with 13 bases between the two ends. Using reference TRBV9 and TRBJ1-1 for the parts outside the CDR3, the full variable domain is DSGVTQTPKHLITATGQRVTLRCSPRSGDLSVYWYQQSLDQGLQFLIQYYNGEERAKGNILERFSAQQFPDLHSELNLSSLELGDSALYFCASSPGGVMNTEAFFGQGTRLTVV.

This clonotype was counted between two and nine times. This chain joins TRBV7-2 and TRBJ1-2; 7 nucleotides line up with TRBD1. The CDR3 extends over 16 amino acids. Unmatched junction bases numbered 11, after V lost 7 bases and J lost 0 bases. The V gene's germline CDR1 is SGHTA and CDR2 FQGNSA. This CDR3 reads CASTRLGGQSNYGYTF. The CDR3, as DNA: TGTGCCAGCACCAGATTAGGGGGACAGTCTAACTATGGCTACACCTTC.

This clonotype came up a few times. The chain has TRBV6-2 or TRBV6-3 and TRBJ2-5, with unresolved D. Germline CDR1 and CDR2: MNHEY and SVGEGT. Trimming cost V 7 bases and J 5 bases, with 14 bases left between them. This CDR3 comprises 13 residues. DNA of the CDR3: TGTGCCAGCAAGGCCCCAGACGGGGAGACCCAGTACTTC. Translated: CASKAPDGETQYF.

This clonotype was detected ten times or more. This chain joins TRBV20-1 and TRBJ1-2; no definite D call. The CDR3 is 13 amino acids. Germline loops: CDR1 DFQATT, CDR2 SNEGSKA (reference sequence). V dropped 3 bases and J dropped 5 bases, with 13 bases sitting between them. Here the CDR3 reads CSASSQSGYGYTF. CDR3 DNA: TGCAGTGCTAGCTCCCAGTCCGGGTATGGCTACACCTTC.

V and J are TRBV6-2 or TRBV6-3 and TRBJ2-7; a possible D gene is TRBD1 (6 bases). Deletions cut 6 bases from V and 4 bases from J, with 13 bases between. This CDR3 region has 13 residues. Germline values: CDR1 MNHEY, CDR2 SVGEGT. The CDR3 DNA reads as TGTGCCAGCAGCAGGGGCGGTTCTTACGAGCAGTACTTC. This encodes CASSRGGSYEQYF.

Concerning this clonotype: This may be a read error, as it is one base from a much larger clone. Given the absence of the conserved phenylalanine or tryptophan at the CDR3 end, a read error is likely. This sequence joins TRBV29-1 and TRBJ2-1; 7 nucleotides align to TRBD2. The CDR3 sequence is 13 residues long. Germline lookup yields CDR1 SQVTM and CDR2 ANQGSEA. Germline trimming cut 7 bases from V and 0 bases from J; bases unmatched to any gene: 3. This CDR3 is CSAGTNSYNEQFL. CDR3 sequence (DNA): TGCAGCGCCGGGACTAACTCCTACAATGAGCAGTTCCTC.

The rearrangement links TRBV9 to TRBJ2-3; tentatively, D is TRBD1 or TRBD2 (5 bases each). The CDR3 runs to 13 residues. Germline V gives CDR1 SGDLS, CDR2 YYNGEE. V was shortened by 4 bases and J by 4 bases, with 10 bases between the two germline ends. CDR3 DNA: TGTGCCAGCAGCTCGCCGGGACCAGATACGCAGTATTTT. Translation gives CASSSPGPDTQYF.

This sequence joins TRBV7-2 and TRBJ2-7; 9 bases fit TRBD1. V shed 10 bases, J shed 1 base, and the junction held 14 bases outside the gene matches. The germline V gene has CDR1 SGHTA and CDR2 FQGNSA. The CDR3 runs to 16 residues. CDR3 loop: CATQETGGILSYEQYF. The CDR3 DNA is TGTGCCACCCAGGAGACAGGGGGTATTTTGTCCTACGAGCAGTACTTC.

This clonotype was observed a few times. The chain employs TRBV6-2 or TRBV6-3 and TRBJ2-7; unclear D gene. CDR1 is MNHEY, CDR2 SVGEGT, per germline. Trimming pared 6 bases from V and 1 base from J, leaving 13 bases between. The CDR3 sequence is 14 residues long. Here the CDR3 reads CASSRSLESYEQYF. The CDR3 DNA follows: TGTGCCAGCAGCCGTAGCCTGGAATCCTACGAGCAGTACTTC.

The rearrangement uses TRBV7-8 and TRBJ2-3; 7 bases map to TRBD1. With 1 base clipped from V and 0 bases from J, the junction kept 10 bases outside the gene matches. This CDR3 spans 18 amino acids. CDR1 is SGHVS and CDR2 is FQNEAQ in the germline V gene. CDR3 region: CASSLGRQGRTSTDTQYF. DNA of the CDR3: TGTGCCAGCAGCTTAGGCCGACAGGGCCGTACTAGCACAGATACGCAGTATTTT.

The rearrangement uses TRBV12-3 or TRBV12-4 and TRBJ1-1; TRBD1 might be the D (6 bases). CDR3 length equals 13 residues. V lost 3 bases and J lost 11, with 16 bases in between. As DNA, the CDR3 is TGTGCCAGCAGTTTCTCCCTGGGACATCTGGCTTTCTTT. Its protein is CASSFSLGHLAFF.